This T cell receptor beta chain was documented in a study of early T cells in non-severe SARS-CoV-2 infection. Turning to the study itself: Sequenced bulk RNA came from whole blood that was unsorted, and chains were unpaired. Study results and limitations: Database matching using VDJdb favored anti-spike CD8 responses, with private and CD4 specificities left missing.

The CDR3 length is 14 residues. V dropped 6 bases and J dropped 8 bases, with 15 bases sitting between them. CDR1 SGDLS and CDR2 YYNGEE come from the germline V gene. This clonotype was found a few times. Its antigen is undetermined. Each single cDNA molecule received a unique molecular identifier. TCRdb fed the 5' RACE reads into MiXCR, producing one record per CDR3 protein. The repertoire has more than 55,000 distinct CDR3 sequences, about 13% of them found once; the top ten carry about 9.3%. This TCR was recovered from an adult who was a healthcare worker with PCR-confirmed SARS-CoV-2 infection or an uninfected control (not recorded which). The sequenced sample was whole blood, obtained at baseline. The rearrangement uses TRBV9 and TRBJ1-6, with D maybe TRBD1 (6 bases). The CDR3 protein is CASNPGQGYSPLHF. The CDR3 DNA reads TGTGCCAGCAACCCCGGGCAGGGGTATTCACCCCTCCACTTT.